The 9 T cell receptor beta chains listed next were all sequenced from one sample in a study of identical twins. Each CDR3 protein gets one entry after TCRdb re-called the 5' RACE reads with MiXCR. Among about 530,000 distinct CDR3 sequences listed, 20% to 25% were seen once. The same data also contributed to another study, on yellow fever vaccine responses in identical twins.

The sequenced sample consisted of CD4+ T cells sorted from blood. All receptors come from a woman between 18 and 29 years old in good health.

The chain is built from TRBV12-3 or TRBV12-4 and TRBJ2-3, with a possible D match to TRBD1 (5 bases). Trimming removed 7 bases from V and 4 bases from J, with 15 bases in between. This CDR3 spans 14 amino acids. CDR3 DNA sequence: TGTGCCAGCACCCCCTTTACAGGCGCAGATACGCAGTATTTT. Amino acid sequence: CASTPFTGADTQYF.

DNA for the CDR3: TGCAGCGTTGTAGCTAGCGGGAGGTTAGACATTCAGTACTTC. Translation: CSVVASGRLDIQYF. This sequence joins TRBV29-1 and TRBJ2-4, with 11 bases matching TRBD2. CDR3 size: 14 residues. The V gene end was trimmed by 4 bases and the J gene end by 8 bases; junction bases not matched to a gene: 7. Germline CDR1 SQVTM, CDR2 ANQGSEA. Full variable domain (remainder filled in from reference TRBV29-1 and TRBJ2-4): SAVISQKPSRDICQRGTSLTIQCQVDSQVTMMFWYRQQPGQSLTLIATANQGSEATYESGFVIDKFPISRPNLTFSTLTVSNMSPEDSSIYLCSVVASGRLDIQYFGAGTRLSVL.

V is TRBV5-1 and J is TRBJ2-1; either TRBD1 or TRBD2 may supply D (7 bases each). The CDR3 runs to 15 residues. V lost 3 bases, J lost 6 bases, and 16 bases lay in between. Per germline, CDR1 SGHRS and CDR2 YFSETQ. Here the CDR3 reads CASSSAGAGGNEQFF. The CDR3 nucleotides are TGCGCCAGCAGCTCTGCGGGGGCAGGGGGCAATGAGCAGTTCTTC.

The CDR3 coding sequence is TGTGCCACCCCCCGATGGGCAAACTATGGCTACACCTTC. This gives the protein CATPRWANYGYTF. This rearrangement joins TRBV12-3 or TRBV12-4 to TRBJ1-2; D call uncertain. The CDR3 loop spans 13 amino acids. V lost 10 bases, J lost 2 bases, and 14 bases lay in between.

This clonotype came up a few times. The CDR3 loop reads CASSPGQEQETQYF. Here the CDR3 DNA reads TGCGCCAGCAGCCCCGGACAGGAACAAGAGACCCAGTACTTC. This chain joins TRBV5-1 and TRBJ2-5; TRBD1 agrees at 7 bases. This CDR3 comprises 14 residues. The germline gives CDR1 SGHRS, CDR2 YFSETQ. The trim removed 4 bases at V and 2 bases at J, leaving 5 bases unmatched.

This rearrangement joins TRBV20-1 to TRBJ1-1; D possibly corresponds to TRBD1 (5 bases). The germline V gene has CDR1 DFQATT and CDR2 SNEGSKA (reference sequence). Trimming left V 0 bases short and J 2 bases short, with 13 bases between. This CDR3 region has 15 residues. Here the CDR3 DNA reads TGCAGTGCTAGAGATTGGGGGGTCGGTAACACTGAAGCTTTCTTT. Amino acids: CSARDWGVGNTEAFF.

The gene calls are TRBV7-3 and TRBJ2-2; unclear D gene. CDR3 length: 13 residues. Germline loops: CDR1 SGHTA, CDR2 FQGTGA. Between the trimmed V and J ends, which lost 1 base and 4 bases, there was a span of 4 bases. In DNA, the CDR3 is TGTGCCAGCAGCTTAATCCTCACCGGGGAGCTGTTTTTT. It specifies CASSLILTGELFF.

Only a few counts were recorded for this clonotype. The rearrangement joins TRBV20-1 to TRBJ1-1; D uncertain. Per germline, CDR1 DFQATT and CDR2 SNEGSKA (reference sequence). The length of the CDR3 is 12 residues. V lost 2 bases, J lost 7 bases, and 11 bases lay in between. The CDR3 loop is CSARPDTREAFF. In nucleotides, the CDR3 is TGCAGTGCTAGACCTGACACCCGTGAAGCTTTCTTT.

The chain employs TRBV29-1 and TRBJ2-1; unclear D gene. The CDR3 runs 14 residues. The V end lost 7 bases, the J end lost 5 bases, and 18 bases lay between the germline ends. The germline gives CDR1 SQVTM, CDR2 ANQGSEA. The CDR3 DNA reads as TGCAGCGCTCACACTGGGGTAAGAGACAATGAGCAGTTCTTC. This encodes CSAHTGVRDNEQFF.